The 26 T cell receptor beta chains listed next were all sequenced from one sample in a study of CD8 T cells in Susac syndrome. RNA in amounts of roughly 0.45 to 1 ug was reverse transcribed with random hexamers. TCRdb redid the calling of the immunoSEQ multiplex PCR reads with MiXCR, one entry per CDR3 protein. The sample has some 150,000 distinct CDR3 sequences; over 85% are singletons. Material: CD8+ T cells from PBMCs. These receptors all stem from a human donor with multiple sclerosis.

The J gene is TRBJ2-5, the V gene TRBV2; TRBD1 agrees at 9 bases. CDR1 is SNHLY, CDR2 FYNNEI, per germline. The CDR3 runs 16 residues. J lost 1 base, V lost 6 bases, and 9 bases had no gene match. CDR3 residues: CASSVDRGLFQETQYF. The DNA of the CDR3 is TGTGCCAGCAGCGTTGACAGGGGGTTATTCCAAGAGACCCAGTACTTC.

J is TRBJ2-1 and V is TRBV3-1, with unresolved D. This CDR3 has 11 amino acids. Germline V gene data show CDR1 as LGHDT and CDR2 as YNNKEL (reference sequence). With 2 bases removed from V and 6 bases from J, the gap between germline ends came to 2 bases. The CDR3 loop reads CASSQFNEQFF. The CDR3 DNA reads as TGTGCCAGCAGCCAATTCAATGAGCAGTTCTTC.

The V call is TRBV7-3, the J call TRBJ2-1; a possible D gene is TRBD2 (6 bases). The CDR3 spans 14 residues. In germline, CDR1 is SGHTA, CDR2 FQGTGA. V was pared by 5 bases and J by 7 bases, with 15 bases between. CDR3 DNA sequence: TGTGCCAGCAGCGGGACCGCGGGATGGAATGAGCAGTTCTTC. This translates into CASSGTAGWNEQFF.

The CDR3: CASSLGVGGTYEQYF. For the CDR3, the DNA is TGTGCCAGCAGCTTAGGTGTCGGGGGCACCTACGAGCAGTACTTC. The V call is TRBV11-1, the J call TRBJ2-7; the D call may be TRBD1 or TRBD2 (6 bases each). Germline V lookup: CDR1 SGHAT, CDR2 FQDESV (reference sequence). This CDR3 is built from 15 residues. V gave up 1 base and J gave up 2 bases, with 12 bases separating them.

The CDR3 protein is CAGGQKNTEAFF. DNA for the CDR3: TGTGCCGGGGGACAGAAAAACACTGAAGCTTTCTTT. This rearrangement joins TRBV30 to TRBJ1-1; 7 bases fit TRBD1. This CDR3 is 12 amino acids long. Germline lookup yields CDR1 GTSNPN and CDR2 SVGIG (reference sequence). J gave up 2 bases and V 8 bases, and 5 bases lay outside the gene matches.

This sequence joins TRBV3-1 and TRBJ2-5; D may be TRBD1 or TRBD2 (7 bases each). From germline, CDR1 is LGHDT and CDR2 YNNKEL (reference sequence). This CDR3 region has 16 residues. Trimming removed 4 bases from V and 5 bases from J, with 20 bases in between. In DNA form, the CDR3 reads TGTGCCAGCAGCCCGACTAAGGGAGGGGGCGTGGAGACCCAGTACTTC. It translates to CASSPTKGGGVETQYF.

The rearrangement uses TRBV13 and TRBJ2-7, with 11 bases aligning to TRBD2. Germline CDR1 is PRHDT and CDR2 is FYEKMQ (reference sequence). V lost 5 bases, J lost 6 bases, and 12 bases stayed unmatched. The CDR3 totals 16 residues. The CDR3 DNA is TGTGCCAGCAGCCTCAAGCCGACTAGCGGGGAGGCCGAGCAGTACTTC. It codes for CASSLKPTSGEAEQYF.

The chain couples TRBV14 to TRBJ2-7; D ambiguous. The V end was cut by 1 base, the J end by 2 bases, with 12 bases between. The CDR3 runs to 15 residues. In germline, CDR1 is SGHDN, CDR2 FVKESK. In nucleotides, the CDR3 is TGTGCCAGCAGCCAAGGGGCAGCCCTCACCTACGAGCAGTACTTC. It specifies CASSQGAALTYEQYF.

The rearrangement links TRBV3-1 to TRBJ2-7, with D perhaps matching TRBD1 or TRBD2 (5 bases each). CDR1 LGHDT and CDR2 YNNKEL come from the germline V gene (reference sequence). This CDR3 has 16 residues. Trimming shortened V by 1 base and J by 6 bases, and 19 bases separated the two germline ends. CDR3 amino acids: CASSQVPWGSDSEQYF. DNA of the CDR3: TGTGCCAGCAGCCAAGTTCCTTGGGGGAGCGACTCCGAGCAGTACTTC.

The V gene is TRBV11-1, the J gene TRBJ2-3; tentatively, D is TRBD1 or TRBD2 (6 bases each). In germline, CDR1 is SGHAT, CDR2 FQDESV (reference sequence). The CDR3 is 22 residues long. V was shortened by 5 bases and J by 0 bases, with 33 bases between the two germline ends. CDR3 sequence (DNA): TGTGCCAGCAGCGGGCTTCCGGGGGTGGGGACATCCCCCCACCTTAGCACAGATACGCAGTATTTT. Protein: CASSGLPGVGTSPHLSTDTQYF.

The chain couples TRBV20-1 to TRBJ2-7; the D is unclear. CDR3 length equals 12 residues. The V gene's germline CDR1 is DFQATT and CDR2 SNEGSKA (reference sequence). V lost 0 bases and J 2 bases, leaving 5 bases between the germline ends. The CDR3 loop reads CSAREQAYEQYF. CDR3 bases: TGCAGTGCTAGAGAGCAAGCCTACGAGCAGTACTTC.

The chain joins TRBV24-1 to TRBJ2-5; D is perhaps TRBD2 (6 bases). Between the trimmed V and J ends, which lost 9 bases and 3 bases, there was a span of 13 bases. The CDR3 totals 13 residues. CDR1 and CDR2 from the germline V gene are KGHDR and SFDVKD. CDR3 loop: CATGSGGEETQYF. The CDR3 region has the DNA TGTGCCACCGGGTCGGGCGGGGAAGAGACCCAGTACTTC.

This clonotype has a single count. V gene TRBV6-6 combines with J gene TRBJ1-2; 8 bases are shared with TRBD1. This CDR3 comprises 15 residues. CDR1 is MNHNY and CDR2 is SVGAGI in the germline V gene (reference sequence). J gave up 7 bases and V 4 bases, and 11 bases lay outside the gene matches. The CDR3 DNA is TGTGCCAGCAGTTTCCTCGGACAGGGAGGTCGTGGCTACACCTTC. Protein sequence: CASSFLGQGGRGYTF.

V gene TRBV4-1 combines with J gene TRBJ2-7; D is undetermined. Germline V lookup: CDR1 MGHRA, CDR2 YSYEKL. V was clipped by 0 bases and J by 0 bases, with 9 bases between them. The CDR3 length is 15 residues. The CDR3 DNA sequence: TGCGCCAGCAGCCAAGAATTTCCTGTCTCCTACGAGCAGTACTTC. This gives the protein CASSQEFPVSYEQYF.

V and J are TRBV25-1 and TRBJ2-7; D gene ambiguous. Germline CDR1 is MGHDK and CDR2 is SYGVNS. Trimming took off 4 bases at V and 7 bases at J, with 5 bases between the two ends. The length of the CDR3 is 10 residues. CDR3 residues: CASSALEQYF. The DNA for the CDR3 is TGTGCCAGCAGTGCCTTAGAGCAGTACTTC.

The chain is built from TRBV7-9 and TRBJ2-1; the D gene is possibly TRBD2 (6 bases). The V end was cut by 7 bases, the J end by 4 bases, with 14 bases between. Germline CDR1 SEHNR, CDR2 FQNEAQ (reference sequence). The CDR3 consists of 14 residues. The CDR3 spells CASKAAGTYNEQFF. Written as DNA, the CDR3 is TGTGCCAGCAAAGCCGCGGGGACTTACAATGAGCAGTTCTTC.

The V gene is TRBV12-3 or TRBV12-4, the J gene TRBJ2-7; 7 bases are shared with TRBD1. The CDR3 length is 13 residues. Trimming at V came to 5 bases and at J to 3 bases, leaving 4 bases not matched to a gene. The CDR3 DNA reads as TGTGCCAGCAGTCCGGGACAGTTCTACGAGCAGTACTTC. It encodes CASSPGQFYEQYF.

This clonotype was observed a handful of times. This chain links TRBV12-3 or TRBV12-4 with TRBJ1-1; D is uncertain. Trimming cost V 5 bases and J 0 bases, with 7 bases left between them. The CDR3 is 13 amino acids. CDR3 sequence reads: CASSRSMNTEAFF. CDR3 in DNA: TGTGCCAGCAGTCGATCCATGAACACTGAAGCTTTCTTT.

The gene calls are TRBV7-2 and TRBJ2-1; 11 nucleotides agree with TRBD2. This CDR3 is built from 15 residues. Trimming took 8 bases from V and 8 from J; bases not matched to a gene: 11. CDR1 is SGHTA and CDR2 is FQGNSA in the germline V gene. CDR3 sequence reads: CASSLAGGGGDEQFF. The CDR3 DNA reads TGTGCCAGCTCCCTAGCGGGGGGCGGGGGCGATGAGCAGTTCTTC.

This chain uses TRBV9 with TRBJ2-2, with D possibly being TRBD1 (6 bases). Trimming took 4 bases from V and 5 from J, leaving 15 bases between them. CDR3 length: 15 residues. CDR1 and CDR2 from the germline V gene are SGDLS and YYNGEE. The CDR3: CASSPQGGQTGELFF. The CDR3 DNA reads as TGTGCCAGCAGCCCCCAAGGAGGACAGACCGGGGAGCTGTTTTTT. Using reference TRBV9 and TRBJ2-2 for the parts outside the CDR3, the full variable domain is DSGVTQTPKHLITATGQRVTLRCSPRSGDLSVYWYQQSLDQGLQFLIQYYNGEERAKGNILERFSAQQFPDLHSELNLSSLELGDSALYFCASSPQGGQTGELFFGEGSRLTVL.

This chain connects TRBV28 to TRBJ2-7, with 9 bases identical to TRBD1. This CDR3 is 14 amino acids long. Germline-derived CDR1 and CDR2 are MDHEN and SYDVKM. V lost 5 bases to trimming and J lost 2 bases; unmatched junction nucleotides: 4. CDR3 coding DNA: TGTGCCAGCAGTAGACAGGGGGAGGCCTACGAGCAGTACTTC. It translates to CASSRQGEAYEQYF.

This CDR3 is CASSAAGRNTEAFF. CDR3 sequence (DNA): TGTGCCAGCAGCGCCGCCGGGAGGAACACTGAAGCTTTCTTT. The chain joins TRBV2 to TRBJ1-1; D is ambiguous. Germline V CDR1 and CDR2: SNHLY, FYNNEI. This CDR3 region has 14 residues. V gave up 6 bases and J gave up 1 base, with 12 bases separating them.

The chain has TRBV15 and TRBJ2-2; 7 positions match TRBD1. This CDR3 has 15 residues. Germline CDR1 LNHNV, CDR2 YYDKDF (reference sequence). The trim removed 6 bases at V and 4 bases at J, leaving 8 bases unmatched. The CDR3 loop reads CATRTGTVVTGELFF. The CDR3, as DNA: TGTGCCACCAGGACTGGGACAGTGGTCACCGGGGAGCTGTTTTTT.

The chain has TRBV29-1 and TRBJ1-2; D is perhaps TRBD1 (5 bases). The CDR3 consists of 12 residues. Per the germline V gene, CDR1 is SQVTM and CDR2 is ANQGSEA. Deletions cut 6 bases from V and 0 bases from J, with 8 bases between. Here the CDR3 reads CSVPGPNYGYTF. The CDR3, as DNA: TGCAGCGTACCGGGACCTAACTATGGCTACACCTTC.

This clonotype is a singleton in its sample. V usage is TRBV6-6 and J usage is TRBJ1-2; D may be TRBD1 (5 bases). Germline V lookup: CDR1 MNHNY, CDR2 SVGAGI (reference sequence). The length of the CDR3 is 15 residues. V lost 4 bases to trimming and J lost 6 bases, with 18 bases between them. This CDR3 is CASSLLKAGPDGYTF. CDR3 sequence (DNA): TGTGCCAGCAGTTTACTAAAGGCGGGGCCCGATGGCTACACCTTC.

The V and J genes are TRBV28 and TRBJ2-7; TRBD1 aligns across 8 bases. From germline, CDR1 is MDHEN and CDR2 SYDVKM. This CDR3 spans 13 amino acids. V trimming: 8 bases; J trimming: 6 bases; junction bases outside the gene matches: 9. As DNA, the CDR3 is TGTGCCAGCCTCCCGACAGGGGATGCCGAGCAGTACTTC. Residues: CASLPTGDAEQYF.